The TCR beta chain described here comes from a study of shared clonotypes between healthy human individuals. In its sample, this clone was seen once. Its target is unknown. Several immunoSEQ plates received, in even portions, the genomic DNA of each subset. Clones were sequenced by immunoSEQ multiplex PCR, and TCRdb holds only the in-frame ones, with some missing. The sample has 2,500,000 or so clones; 93% are singletons. The investigators split CD4+ cells into a CD45RA+ naive subset and a CD45RA-negative memory subset. Whole-study results and caveats: Roughly 5% of naive CD4 clonotypes were shared across a few donors. Non-shared clonotypes had lower generation probabilities than those shared by all four donors.

Looked up from germline, CDR1 is MDHEN and CDR2 is SYDVKM. V was trimmed by 6 bases and J by 0 bases, leaving 9 bases between them. The CDR3 covers 14 residues. Sequenced: naive CD4+ T cells from PBMCs. Stated subset: CD45RA+ positively selected. This receptor was obtained from a man between 18 and 29 years old in good health. Some clones in this sample may be carry-over from other donors' samples. The chain carries TRBV28 and TRBJ1-5; TRBD1 might be the D (5 bases). This CDR3 is CASRGETSNQPQHF. In DNA, the CDR3 is TGTGCCAGCAGGGGGGAGACTAGCAATCAGCCCCAGCATTTT.